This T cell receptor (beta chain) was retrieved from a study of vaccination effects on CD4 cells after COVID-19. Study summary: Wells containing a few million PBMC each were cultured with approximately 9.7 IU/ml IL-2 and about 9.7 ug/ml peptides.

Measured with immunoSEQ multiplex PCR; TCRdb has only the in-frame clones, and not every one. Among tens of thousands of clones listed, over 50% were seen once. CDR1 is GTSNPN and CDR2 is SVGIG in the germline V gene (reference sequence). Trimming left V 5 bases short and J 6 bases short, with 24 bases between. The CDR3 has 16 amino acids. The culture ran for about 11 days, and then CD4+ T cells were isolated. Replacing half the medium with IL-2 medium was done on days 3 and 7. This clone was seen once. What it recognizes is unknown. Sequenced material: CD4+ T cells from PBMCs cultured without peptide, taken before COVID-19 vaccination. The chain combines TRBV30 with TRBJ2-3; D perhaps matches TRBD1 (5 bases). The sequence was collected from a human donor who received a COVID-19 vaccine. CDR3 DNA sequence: TGTGCCTGGTCCCTGGGGCTAGTAGATTATGGGGATACGCAGTATTTT. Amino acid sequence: CAWSLGLVDYGDTQYF. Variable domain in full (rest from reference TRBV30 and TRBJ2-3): SQTIHQWPATLVQPVGSPLSLECTVEGTSNPNLYWYRQAAGRGLQLLFYSVGIGQISSEVPQNLSASRPQDRQFILSSKKLLLSDSGFYLCAWSLGLVDYGDTQYFGPGTRLTVL.